The 25 T cell receptor beta chains given below trace back to one sample, sequenced in a study of blood T cell repertoires in COVID-19. The method was immunoSEQ multiplex PCR; TCRdb's version includes in-frame clones alone and lacks a portion of them. The table records about 130,000 clones, approximately 81% of them present only once. Sequencing was done on a sample of peripheral blood. These TCRs come from a man aged 35-49 years with active or convalescent COVID-19.

The V gene is TRBV30, the J gene TRBJ1-6; weak D call: TRBD1 (5 bases). CDR1 and CDR2 from the germline V gene are GTSNPN and SVGIG (reference sequence). The V gene lost 8 bases and the J gene lost 0 bases, with 11 bases spanning the gap. The CDR3 spans 14 residues. The CDR3 here is CAQGGSSYNSPLHF. CDR3 in DNA: TGTGCCCAGGGAGGGAGCTCCTATAATTCACCCCTCCACTTT.

The chain recombines TRBV6-6 with TRBJ2-3; no definite D call. Germline assignment: CDR1 MNHNY and CDR2 SVGAGI (reference sequence). The length of the CDR3 is 16 residues. The V end was cut by 2 bases, the J end by 2 bases, with 14 bases between. The CDR3 bases are TGTGCCAGCAGTTACGGGTTCGGAACAGACACAGATACGCAGTATTTT. Amino acids: CASSYGFGTDTDTQYF.

Only one count was recorded for this clone. The rearrangement joins TRBV19 to TRBJ2-5, with D possibly being TRBD2 (6 bases). Germline CDR1 and CDR2: LNHDA and SQIVND (reference sequence). The CDR3 consists of 16 residues. V gave up 10 bases and J gave up 3 bases, with 24 bases separating them. CDR3 in DNA: TGTGCCACTAAGCGGACTATTCTTAATGCAGAAGAGACCCAGTACTTC. Amino acid sequence: CATKRTILNAEETQYF.

V gene TRBV6-2 or TRBV6-3 combines with J gene TRBJ2-2; no clear D gene. The CDR3 is 13 residues long. Trimming shortened V by 6 bases and J by 2 bases, and 7 bases separated the two germline ends. Germline lookup yields CDR1 MNHEY and CDR2 SVGEGT. Written as DNA, the CDR3 is TGTGCCAGCAGCCGGAGAAACACCGGGGAGCTGTTTTTT. It is translated as CASSRRNTGELFF.

A few counts support this clone. V usage is TRBV27 and J usage is TRBJ1-2, with D possibly being TRBD1 (6 bases). The germline gives CDR1 MNHEY, CDR2 SMNVEV (reference sequence). The CDR3 loop spans 14 amino acids. V gave up 8 bases and J gave up 5 bases, with 18 bases separating them. Written as DNA, the CDR3 is TGTGCCAGCGCTACCAGGGGCGCAGAGTATGGCTACACCTTC. Its translation is CASATRGAEYGYTF.

The J gene is TRBJ2-7, the V gene TRBV7-2; 9 bases map to TRBD1. The CDR3 has 15 amino acids. The V gene end was trimmed by 5 bases and the J gene end by 2 bases; junction bases not matched to a gene: 7. Germline values: CDR1 SGHTA, CDR2 FQGNSA. CDR3 region: CASSLEDRGTYEQYF. The CDR3 DNA reads TGTGCCAGCAGCCTAGAGGACAGGGGCACCTACGAGCAGTACTTC. The complete variable domain, with remaining parts taken from reference TRBV7-2 and TRBJ2-7, reads GAGVSQSPSNKVTEKGKDVELRCDPISGHTALYWYRQSLGQGLEFLIYFQGNSAPDKSGLPSDRFSAERTGGSVSTLTIQRTQQEDSAVYLCASSLEDRGTYEQYFGPGTRLTVT.

The CDR3 region is CASREAGATEAFF. The CDR3 nucleotides read TGTGCCAGCAGGGAGGCGGGGGCCACTGAAGCTTTCTTT. This chain links TRBV7-9 with TRBJ1-1; maybe TRBD1 (6 bases). Germline loops: CDR1 SEHNR, CDR2 FQNEAQ (reference sequence). CDR3 length: 13 residues. Trimming pared 6 bases from V and 4 bases from J, leaving 12 bases between. Drawing the rest from reference TRBV7-9 and TRBJ1-1, the complete variable domain is DTGVSQNPRHKITKRGQNVTFRCDPISEHNRLYWYRQTLGQGPEFLTYFQNEAQLEKSRLLSDRFSAERPKGSFSTLEIQRTEQGDSAMYLCASREAGATEAFFGQGTRLTVV.

This clone was recorded a few times. The chain couples TRBV2 to TRBJ2-1; TRBD2 matches at 13 bases. CDR1 is SNHLY and CDR2 is FYNNEI in the germline V gene. The CDR3 totals 15 residues. V trimming: 7 bases; J trimming: 6 bases; junction bases outside the gene matches: 6. CDR3 DNA sequence: TGTGCCAGCATCCCGGGACTAGCGGGATCCAATGAGCAGTTCTTC. Translated, it gives CASIPGLAGSNEQFF.

The rearrangement uses TRBV11-2 and TRBJ2-1, with 8 bases that match TRBD2. This CDR3 contains 16 residues. Trimming took 2 bases from V and 8 from J; bases not matched to a gene: 11. Germline V gives CDR1 SGHAT, CDR2 FQNNGV. The CDR3 region is CASSLQGNQRGYEQFF. For the CDR3, the DNA is TGTGCCAGCAGCTTACAGGGGAATCAGCGGGGGTATGAGCAGTTCTTC.

The chain links TRBV27 to TRBJ2-7; tentatively, D is TRBD2 (7 bases). Trimming left V 6 bases short and J 3 bases short, with 15 bases between. This CDR3 comprises 14 residues. Germline CDR1 is MNHEY and CDR2 is SMNVEV (reference sequence). The CDR3 spells CASRREGGYYEQYF. For the CDR3, the DNA is TGTGCCAGCAGAAGAGAGGGGGGGTACTACGAGCAGTACTTC.

V gene TRBV5-1 combines with J gene TRBJ2-1; 9 nucleotides align to TRBD2. The J segment lost 10 bases and the V segment lost 4 bases, leaving 15 bases of the junction unmatched. Looked up from germline, CDR1 is SGHRS and CDR2 is YFSETQ. CDR3 size: 16 residues. This CDR3 reads CASSPTSGLAGSEQFF. The CDR3 DNA is TGCGCCAGCAGCCCTACCTCTGGGCTAGCGGGGTCCGAGCAGTTCTTC.

In this sample, this clone turned up once. The chain recombines TRBV7-9 with TRBJ2-3; D might be TRBD2 (5 bases). With 3 bases removed from V and 1 base from J, the gap between germline ends came to 14 bases. The CDR3 consists of 16 residues. The germline V gene has CDR1 SEHNR and CDR2 FQNEAQ (reference sequence). CDR3 bases: TGTGCCAGCAGCTTGGGGTCGAGGGCGGGCACAGATACGCAGTATTTT. Protein sequence: CASSLGSRAGTDTQYF.

The chain uses TRBV27 and TRBJ2-5; no clear D gene. Germline lookup yields CDR1 MNHEY and CDR2 SMNVEV (reference sequence). Trimming left V 6 bases short and J 2 bases short, with 13 bases between. CDR3 size: 14 residues. This chain's CDR3 is CASSPGWAQETQYF. As DNA, the CDR3 is TGTGCCAGCAGCCCAGGTTGGGCGCAAGAGACCCAGTACTTC.

The rearrangement links TRBV24-1 to TRBJ2-1; perhaps TRBD1 as D (5 bases). The CDR3 loop spans 13 amino acids. V was cut by 9 bases and J by 6 bases, with 14 bases left in between. The germline V gene has CDR1 KGHDR and CDR2 SFDVKD. Written as DNA, the CDR3 is TGTGCCACCGGGCAGGGTCCCGTCAATGAGCAGTTCTTC. As protein: CATGQGPVNEQFF.

The chain is built from TRBV4-1 and TRBJ1-4; 10 positions agree with TRBD1. The CDR3 totals 19 residues. V shed 4 bases, J shed 0 bases, and the junction held 11 bases outside the gene matches. From germline, CDR1 is MGHRA and CDR2 YSYEKL. The CDR3 sequence is CASSRIRDRGLATNEKLFF. DNA for the CDR3: TGCGCCAGCAGCCGTATCCGGGACAGGGGCCTTGCAACTAATGAAAAACTGTTTTTT.

The chain employs TRBV5-6 and TRBJ1-3; no reliable D call. The CDR3 runs 16 residues. Per the germline V gene, CDR1 is SGHDT and CDR2 is YYEEEE. Deletions cut 0 bases from V and 4 bases from J, with 14 bases between. This chain's CDR3 is CASSLERYSTGNTIYF. CDR3 coding DNA: TGTGCCAGCAGCTTGGAGCGGTATTCGACGGGAAACACCATATATTTT.

The chain employs TRBV5-4 and TRBJ2-2; the D gene is possibly TRBD1 (6 bases). The germline CDR1 and CDR2 sequences are SGHNT and YYREEE (reference sequence). V lost 1 base to trimming and J lost 1 base, with 8 bases between them. The CDR3 is 15 amino acids. The CDR3: CASSLRQVNTGELFF. The CDR3 DNA sequence: TGTGCCAGCAGCTTGAGACAGGTGAACACCGGGGAGCTGTTTTTT.

This clone was counted only a few times. The chain has TRBV2 and TRBJ2-2; TRBD2 might be the D (5 bases). The CDR3 spans 13 residues. Per the germline V gene, CDR1 is SNHLY and CDR2 is FYNNEI. The V and J ends lost 3 bases and 10 bases respectively, with 12 bases between them. The CDR3 DNA reads as TGTGCCAGCAGTGACCCGACTAAACAGGAGCTGTTTTTT. Amino acids: CASSDPTKQELFF.

CDR3 in DNA: TGCGCCAGCAGCTTGGCGGGGGACTACTACAATGAGCAGTTCTTC. As protein: CASSLAGDYYNEQFF. This chain links TRBV5-1 with TRBJ2-1; 7 nucleotides line up with TRBD2. J lost 3 bases, V lost 0 bases, and 3 bases had no gene match. The CDR3 has 15 amino acids. CDR1 and CDR2 (germline): SGHRS, YFSETQ.

The chain combines TRBV7-2 with TRBJ2-1, with a possible D match to TRBD1 (6 bases). CDR1 is SGHTA and CDR2 is FQGNSA in the germline V gene. Trimming took 5 bases from V and 0 from J, leaving 14 bases between them. This CDR3 has 16 amino acids. In DNA, the CDR3 is TGTGCCAGCAGCCCTCAGGGGACGAGCTCCTACAATGAGCAGTTCTTC. The encoded protein is CASSPQGTSSYNEQFF. Full variable domain (missing parts from reference TRBV7-2 and TRBJ2-1): GAGVSQSPSNKVTEKGKDVELRCDPISGHTALYWYRQSLGQGLEFLIYFQGNSAPDKSGLPSDRFSAERTGGSVSTLTIQRTQQEDSAVYLCASSPQGTSSYNEQFFGPGTRLTVL.

The rearrangement joins TRBV11-3 to TRBJ2-1; D not resolved. Germline CDR1 and CDR2: SGHNT and YENEEA. This CDR3 has 13 residues. V was pared by 4 bases and J by 0 bases, with 4 bases between. Here the CDR3 reads CASSSNSYNEQFF. In DNA, the CDR3 is TGTGCCAGCAGCTCCAACTCCTACAATGAGCAGTTCTTC.

The V and J genes are TRBV4-1 and TRBJ2-7, with a possible D match to TRBD1 (6 bases). The germline V gene encodes CDR1 MGHRA and CDR2 YSYEKL. This CDR3 comprises 15 residues. Trimming took 0 bases from V and 6 from J, leaving 15 bases between them. This CDR3 reads CASSQDRTVLSEQYF. CDR3 DNA: TGCGCCAGCAGCCAAGATCGGACAGTACTTAGCGAGCAGTACTTC.

This sequence joins TRBV27 and TRBJ2-2; TRBD1 aligns across 7 bases. The CDR3 has 14 residues. The J segment lost 4 bases and the V segment lost 4 bases, leaving 3 bases of the junction unmatched. Germline V gene lookup returns CDR1 MNHEY and CDR2 SMNVEV (reference sequence). CDR3 sequence: CASSWTGTTGELFF. The CDR3 DNA reads as TGTGCCAGCAGTTGGACAGGAACCACCGGGGAGCTGTTTTTT.

The chain recombines TRBV28 with TRBJ2-7; a possible D gene is TRBD2 (6 bases). V was cut by 10 bases and J by 3 bases, with 16 bases left in between. CDR1 is MDHEN, CDR2 SYDVKM, per germline. The CDR3 runs 13 residues. As DNA, the CDR3 is TGTGCCACCCAAGGAGGGACCGGCTACGAGCAGTACTTC. Its protein is CATQGGTGYEQYF.

The chain is built from TRBV19 and TRBJ1-5; TRBD1 matches 7 bases. Germline-derived CDR1 and CDR2 are LNHDA and SQIVND (reference sequence). The CDR3 has 14 residues. V dropped 5 bases and J dropped 6; count of bases not matched to a gene: 7. The CDR3 DNA sequence: TGTGCCAGTAGTTTCAGACAGGGCGGTCAGCCCCAGCATTTT. Protein sequence: CASSFRQGGQPQHF.